The clone carrying this T cell receptor (beta chain) was recorded once. Its antigen is not identified. At one end the junction does not follow the germline gene, possibly because of a read error. This CDR3 spans 13 amino acids. Germline values: CDR1 MNHNS, CDR2 SASEGT. The sample comes from a study of tumor-infiltrating lymphocytes in primary liver carcinoma. General study results and limits: Top-250-clone fractions were significantly higher in tumors than in blood (p = 0.039).

Both blood RNA, taken from unsorted whole blood, and germline DNA were extracted. A primer in the constant region served to generate TCR beta cDNA from 500 ng of total RNA. Libraries covering TCR beta were generated through three nested multiplex PCR rounds (using a slightly modified ARM-PCR). Amplification in the first two PCR rounds was performed using TRBV1-TRBV30 forward primers and a C-beta reverse primer for roughly 10 cycles each. TCRdb recomputed calls from the multiplex PCR reads with MiXCR, one row per CDR3 protein. In the table there are around 330,000 distinct CDR3 sequences, over 55% of which are singletons.

Specimen: peripheral blood. The sequence was collected from a man aged 40-49 years with primary liver carcinoma and hepatitis B virus infection. The chain carries TRBV6-1 and TRBJ2-1, with D possibly being TRBD1 or TRBD2 (5 bases each). This CDR3 is CTSSLGTDNEQFF. CDR3 nucleotides: TGTACCAGCAGTTTAGGGACGGACAATGAGCAGTTCTTC.